These T cell receptor beta chains were read from a single sample in a study of response to subunit inactivated influenza vaccine. TCRdb independently ran MiXCR on the RT-PCR reads; one entry per CDR3 protein. The sample carries about 570,000 distinct CDR3 sequences, 11% recorded once. These data were also reused for a study on T cells expressing NK-cell markers.

The material was PBMCs from blood, obtained on the day of vaccination. The receptors derive from a man aged 50 to 60 who received an inactivated influenza vaccine. CDR3s include the opening cysteine and the closing phenylalanine or tryptophan. The order of the fields is D gene, clone size, V gene, J gene, CDR3 protein, CDR3 DNA. A D gene is named only where the DNA matches it firmly. Clone size is stated in some rows and not others, as once, few, many or a class when expanded.

TRBD2,few,TRBV12-3/TRBV12-4,TRBJ2-3,CASSLVPAGGSSTDTQYF,TGTGCCAGCAGTTTAGTCCCAGCGGGAGGATCTAGCACAGATACGCAGTATTTT
NA,few,TRBV12-3/TRBV12-4,TRBJ2-7,CASSPSPPEQYF,TGTGCCAGCAGCCCCTCCCCCCCCGAGCAGTACTTC
TRBD2,few,TRBV3-1,TRBJ2-3,CASKAGLAPDTQYF,TGTGCCAGCAAGGCGGGACTAGCCCCAGATACGCAGTATTTT
NA,few,TRBV2,TRBJ2-5,CASVRDMGETQYF,TGTGCCAGCGTCCGGGACATGGGAGAGACCCAGTACTTC
TRBD1,many,TRBV5-1,TRBJ2-2,CASSLGQGASAGELFF,TGCGCCAGCAGCTTGGGACAGGGGGCGTCCGCCGGGGAGCTGTTTTTT
TRBD1,few,TRBV6-1,TRBJ2-7,CASSPGQVLHEQYF,TGTGCCAGCAGCCCCGGACAGGTCTTACACGAGCAGTACTTC
NA,NA,TRBV19,TRBJ1-2,CASSHREGYGYTF,TGTGCCAGTAGTCACAGGGAGGGCTATGGCTACACCTTC
NA,NA,TRBV7-2,TRBJ2-5,CASRMYNQETQYF,TGTGCCAGCCGCATGTACAACCAAGAGACCCAGTACTTC
NA,few,TRBV15,TRBJ2-5,CATFVPSNTETQYF,TGTGCCACGTTCGTCCCCTCGAATACGGAGACCCAGTACTTC
NA,many,TRBV5-1,TRBJ2-1,CASRVGHNEQFF,TGCGCCAGCAGGGTAGGACACAATGAACAGTTCTTC
TRBD1,NA,TRBV10-2,TRBJ2-7,CASREGQGWYEQYF,TGCGCCAGCAGGGAGGGACAGGGGTGGTACGAGCAGTACTTC
NA,NA,TRBV7-9,TRBJ2-2,CASSYLGGTGELFF,TGTGCCAGCAGCTACCTTGGGGGAACCGGGGAGCTGTTTTTT
NA,NA,TRBV4-2,TRBJ2-2,CASSQRRAEAGELFF,TGTGCCAGCAGCCAGCGCCGGGCCGAGGCCGGGGAGCTGTTTTTT
NA,NA,TRBV7-9,TRBJ2-5,CASSLLGADQETQYF,TGTGCCAGCAGCTTATTGGGGGCAGACCAAGAGACCCAGTACTTC
TRBD1,few,TRBV9,TRBJ2-3,CASSVGLQGAGDTQYF,TGTGCCAGCAGCGTAGGTTTACAGGGGGCAGGGGATACGCAGTATTTT
NA,few,TRBV12-5,TRBJ2-7,CASGSKNARFTYEQYF,TGTGCTAGTGGTTCGAAAAATGCCAGGTTCACCTACGAGCAGTACTTC
NA,NA,TRBV7-9,TRBJ2-3,CASSPLDQYTDTQYF,TGTGCCAGCAGCCCCCTGGACCAATACACAGATACGCAGTATTTT
TRBD2,NA,TRBV4-1,TRBJ2-5,CASSRTSGGLSQETQYF,TGCGCCAGCAGCCGGACTAGCGGGGGCCTATCCCAAGAGACCCAGTACTTC
NA,many,TRBV5-5,TRBJ2-1,CASSLRVDSYNEQFF,TGTGCCAGCAGCTTGAGGGTGGACTCCTACAATGAGCAGTTCTTC
NA,few,TRBV6-2/TRBV6-3,TRBJ1-6,CASSIRTAYNSPLHF,TGTGCCAGCAGTATCAGGACGGCCTATAATTCACCCCTCCACTTT
TRBD1,NA,TRBV10-1,TRBJ2-3,CASSEFQGASVSDTQYF,TGCGCCAGCAGTGAGTTTCAGGGGGCGAGTGTATCAGATACGCAGTATTTT
NA,NA,TRBV7-9,TRBJ1-6,CASSLRDPRNSPLHF,TGTGCCAGCAGCCTCCGGGACCCGAGGAATTCACCCCTCCACTTT
TRBD1,NA,TRBV2,TRBJ2-3,CASITGQGITDTQYF,TGTGCCAGCATTACCGGACAGGGTATCACAGATACGCAGTATTTT
NA,NA,TRBV6-1,TRBJ2-1,CASTSFGGRNEQFF,TGTGCCAGCACCTCTTTTGGGGGCCGGAATGAGCAGTTCTTC
TRBD2,many,TRBV20-1,TRBJ2-3,CSAQMTSGISDTQYF,TGCAGTGCCCAAATGACTAGCGGGATTTCAGATACGCAGTATTTT
TRBD2,few,TRBV4-3,TRBJ2-5,CASSQDSASGTIPQETQYF,TGCGCCAGCAGCCAAGATAGTGCTAGCGGGACTATCCCCCAAGAGACCCAGTACTTC
NA,many,TRBV6-2/TRBV6-3,TRBJ2-1,CASSYSSTPGMFF,TGTGCCAGCAGTTACTCGTCGACTCCAGGGATGTTCTTC
NA,NA,TRBV5-1,TRBJ1-6,CASSLEGGSYNSPLHF,TGCGCCAGCAGCTTGGAAGGGGGCTCCTATAATTCACCCCTCCACTTT
NA,few,TRBV15,TRBJ1-5,CATSRSTTRKADMINQPQHF,TGTGCCACCAGCAGATCAACAACTAGAAAAGCGGACATGATCAATCAGCCCCAGCATTTT
NA,many,TRBV4-3,TRBJ2-3,CASSQDARTDTQYF,TGCGCCAGCAGCCAAGATGCAAGGACAGATACGCAGTATTTT
TRBD1,few,TRBV7-9,TRBJ2-7,CASSLVSGGEYEQYF,TGTGCCAGCAGCTTAGTCTCAGGGGGCGAATACGAGCAGTACTTC
NA,few,TRBV5-1,TRBJ2-3,CASSFSQGTDTQYF,TGCGCCAGCAGCTTCTCGCAGGGCACAGATACGCAGTATTTT
NA,NA,TRBV20-1,TRBJ2-5,CSAVPRLEKETQYF,TGCAGTGCTGTCCCCCGGCTAGAAAAAGAGACCCAGTACTTC
NA,NA,TRBV2,TRBJ2-7,CASILTQVAYEQYF,TGTGCCAGCATCCTCACCCAGGTAGCCTACGAGCAGTACTTC
NA,NA,TRBV6-1,TRBJ2-7,CASNLGSSTSEQYF,TGTGCCAGCAACTTGGGTAGTTCGACAAGTGAGCAGTACTTC
NA,NA,TRBV5-1,TRBJ1-2,CASSGDTYGYTF,TGCGCCAGCAGCGGGGATACCTATGGCTACACCTTC
NA,few,TRBV15,TRBJ1-1,CATSRAENTEAFF,TGTGCCACCAGCAGAGCGGAGAACACTGAAGCTTTCTTT
NA,NA,TRBV20-1,TRBJ2-1,CSARTTGTPRLGRGYNEQFF,TGCAGTGCCCGAACAACCGGGACACCACGGCTTGGTAGGGGGTACAATGAGCAGTTCTTC
NA,few,TRBV20-1,TRBJ1-2,CSASGGARDGYTF,TGCAGTGCTAGTGGGGGGGCGCGGGATGGCTACACCTTC
TRBD1,few,TRBV19,TRBJ2-7,CASSPAGTGDSGNEQYF,TGTGCCAGTAGTCCCGCCGGGACAGGGGATTCCGGGAACGAGCAGTACTTC
NA,NA,TRBV4-1,TRBJ1-1,CASSRIPTENTEAFF,TGCGCCAGCAGCCGAATCCCGACAGAGAACACTGAAGCTTTCTTT
NA,NA,TRBV6-5,TRBJ1-1,CASSYRREAFF,TGTGCCAGCAGTTATCGGAGAGAAGCTTTCTTT
NA,few,TRBV20-1,TRBJ1-2,CSAPRTDANYGYTF,TGCAGTGCTCCCCGGACAGACGCTAACTATGGCTACACCTTC
NA,few,TRBV5-1,TRBJ2-7,CASSFGEMGEQYF,TGCGCCAGCAGCTTTGGGGAGATGGGCGAGCAGTACTTC
TRBD1,many,TRBV5-6,TRBJ1-2,CASSIWDSYYTF,TGTGCCAGCAGCATTTGGGACAGCTACTACACCTTC
TRBD1,few,TRBV4-3,TRBJ2-7,CASSQGGQGTYEQYF,TGCGCCAGCAGCCAAGGCGGACAGGGAACCTACGAGCAGTACTTC
NA,NA,TRBV12-3/TRBV12-4,TRBJ1-6,CASSSLRAYSSPLHF,TGTGCCAGCAGTTCCCTCCGGGCCTATAGTTCACCCCTCCACTTT
TRBD1,few,TRBV4-3,TRBJ1-2,CASSQAGTANYGYTF,TGCGCCAGCAGCCAAGCCGGGACAGCTAACTATGGCTACACCTTC